A single sample gave rise to the 16 T cell receptor beta chains below, sequenced in a study of blood T cell repertoires in COVID-19. Assay used: immunoSEQ multiplex PCR; TCRdb lists only in-frame clones, some missing. The repertoire consists of a few hundred thousand clones, with around nine tenths occurring once and the leading ten covering about 3%. The sample was peripheral blood. These receptors all come from a human donor in a cohort sampled during active COVID-19.

The chain is built from TRBV20-1 and TRBJ2-5, with 10 positions matching TRBD2. Per germline, CDR1 DFQATT and CDR2 SNEGSKA (reference sequence). The CDR3 runs 16 residues. V was pared by 3 bases and J by 3 bases, with 10 bases of the junction left unmatched. CDR3 sequence: CSASIQRGGPKETQYF. The CDR3 DNA follows: TGCAGTGCTAGTATTCAGCGGGGGGGCCCGAAAGAGACCCAGTACTTC.

This clone was seen a few times. One end of the junction fails to match germline, which may point to a read error. The CDR3 is CASRLGNSLQETQYF. Written as DNA, the CDR3 is TGCGCCAGCAGGTTGGGAAACTCCCTGCAAGAGACCCAGTACTTC. This sequence joins TRBV5-1 and TRBJ2-5; D uncertain. Germline V gene data show CDR1 as SGHRS and CDR2 as YFSETQ. This CDR3 is 15 amino acids long.

This chain links TRBV23-1 with TRBJ2-5, with TRBD2 identical over 15 bases. TRBV23-1 carries the ORF label, with uncertain function. J gave up 5 bases and V 6 bases, and 13 bases lay outside the gene matches. This CDR3 contains 18 residues. Here the CDR3 reads CASRQRQGTSGRLETQYF. The CDR3 nucleotides read TGCGCCAGCAGACAAAGACAGGGGACTAGCGGGAGGTTGGAGACCCAGTACTTC.

The J gene is TRBJ2-1, the V gene TRBV5-1, with 8 bases that match TRBD2. Germline V lookup: CDR1 SGHRS, CDR2 YFSETQ. J gave up 5 bases and V 5 bases, and 9 bases lay outside the gene matches. The CDR3 covers 15 residues. This CDR3 reads CASSRLAGGNNEQFF. The CDR3 DNA follows: TGCGCCAGCAGTCGGCTGGCGGGGGGAAACAATGAGCAGTTCTTC.

The V gene is TRBV6-5, the J gene TRBJ2-7; 13 nucleotides align to TRBD2. Trimming removed 7 bases from V and 3 bases from J; junction bases left unmatched: 6. This CDR3 spans 15 amino acids. In germline, CDR1 is MNHEY, CDR2 SVGAGI. The CDR3 region has the DNA TGTGCCAGCATTTCAGGACTAGCGGGAGTCTACGAGCAGTACTTC. Protein sequence: CASISGLAGVYEQYF.

The chain carries TRBV28 and TRBJ2-5, with 10 nucleotides matching TRBD2. J lost 3 bases, V lost 7 bases, and 5 bases had no gene match. Germline V gene data show CDR1 as MDHEN and CDR2 as SYDVKM. The CDR3 covers 14 residues. For the CDR3, the DNA is TGTGCCAGCACCGGACTAGCGGTAAAAGAGACCCAGTACTTC. Translated, it gives CASTGLAVKETQYF.

This clone was picked up one time. V gene TRBV5-1 combines with J gene TRBJ2-4; TRBD2 agrees at 8 bases. The CDR3 contains 14 residues. Germline V gene lookup returns CDR1 SGHRS and CDR2 YFSETQ. V dropped 0 bases and J dropped 8; count of bases not matched to a gene: 4. CDR3 sequence reads: CASSLGLAKDIQYF. As DNA, the CDR3 is TGCGCCAGCAGCTTGGGACTAGCGAAGGACATTCAGTACTTC. Full variable domain (remainder filled in from reference TRBV5-1 and TRBJ2-4): KAGVTQTPRYLIKTRGQQVTLSCSPISGHRSVSWYQQTPGQGLQFLFEYFSETQRNKGNFPGRFSGRQFSNSRSEMNVSTLELGDSALYLCASSLGLAKDIQYFGAGTRLSVL.

The CDR3 sequence: CASSQLWLRASGRYEQYF. The CDR3 DNA reads as TGTGCCAGCAGCCAGTTATGGCTCCGGGCTAGCGGGAGGTACGAGCAGTACTTC. The chain recombines TRBV4-2 with TRBJ2-7, with 11 bases fitting TRBD2. CDR1 is LGHNA, CDR2 YNFKEQ, per germline. With 3 bases clipped from V and 4 bases from J, the junction kept 14 bases outside the gene matches. This CDR3 has 18 amino acids.

In DNA form, the CDR3 reads TGTGCCAGCAGCTTAGCGGGAGGAGGGTACACTGAAGCTTTCTTT. Its translation is CASSLAGGGYTEAFF. The rearrangement links TRBV7-9 to TRBJ1-1; D remains unclear. The V end was cut by 0 bases, the J end by 3 bases, with 11 bases between. The CDR3 extends over 15 amino acids. The germline CDR1 and CDR2 sequences are SEHNR and FQNEAQ (reference sequence).

The rearrangement joins TRBV2 to TRBJ2-1; 9 bases are a match to TRBD1. Germline trimming cut 1 base from V and 4 bases from J; bases unmatched to any gene: 2. CDR3 size: 15 residues. Germline CDR1 and CDR2: SNHLY and FYNNEI. CDR3 in DNA: TGTGCCAGCAGTGAAGAGGGACAGGGTTACAATGAGCAGTTCTTC. As protein: CASSEEGQGYNEQFF.

In nucleotides, the CDR3 is TGTGCCAGCAGAAAGGACAGGGGGAATGAAAAACTGTTTTTT. Translated: CASRKDRGNEKLFF. V gene TRBV6-5 combines with J gene TRBJ1-4; 10 nucleotides agree with TRBD1. The CDR3 sequence is 14 residues long. CDR1 and CDR2 from the germline V gene are MNHEY and SVGAGI. The trim removed 6 bases at V and 5 bases at J, leaving 3 bases unmatched.

The rearrangement uses TRBV7-2 and TRBJ1-3; D remains ambiguous. The CDR3 is 14 residues long. The germline V gene encodes CDR1 SGHTA and CDR2 FQGNSA. V was pared by 3 bases and J by 1 base, with 7 bases between. The CDR3 DNA is TGTGCCAGCAGCTTGGCAGGATCTGGAAACACCATATATTTT. Its translation is CASSLAGSGNTIYF.

CDR3 nucleotides: TGTGCCAGCAGTTACGGGACTAGCGGTGAGACCCAGTACTTC. Its translation is CASSYGTSGETQYF. This chain joins TRBV6-5 and TRBJ2-5; 11 bases line up with TRBD2. V was pared by 2 bases and J by 5 bases, with 1 base of the junction left unmatched. This CDR3 has 14 residues. CDR1 is MNHEY, CDR2 SVGAGI, per germline.

In regard to this clone: The same CDR3 can be traced to other DNA sequences in this sample. The gene calls are TRBV5-1 and TRBJ2-2; TRBD2 might be the D (5 bases). CDR1 and CDR2 (germline): SGHRS, YFSETQ. CDR3 length: 15 amino acids. Trimming left V 0 bases short and J 2 bases short, with 8 bases between. In DNA form, the CDR3 reads TGCGCCAGCAGCTTGGCTGGGAGTAACACCGGGGAGCTGTTTTTT. Protein product: CASSLAGSNTGELFF. The variable domain in full, with the rest retrieved from reference TRBV5-1 and TRBJ2-2, is KAGVTQTPRYLIKTRGQQVTLSCSPISGHRSVSWYQQTPGQGLQFLFEYFSETQRNKGNFPGRFSGRQFSNSRSEMNVSTLELGDSALYLCASSLAGSNTGELFFGEGSRLTVL.

J is TRBJ2-5 and V is TRBV7-8; D may be TRBD1 (6 bases). V was shortened by 5 bases and J by 5 bases, with 21 bases between the two germline ends. The CDR3 has 16 amino acids. Germline lookup yields CDR1 SGHVS and CDR2 FQNEAQ. DNA of the CDR3: TGTGCCAGCAGCCAGGACAACAGGGTAGGATGGGAGACCCAGTACTTC. Translating it yields CASSQDNRVGWETQYF.

The chain couples TRBV7-9 to TRBJ1-4; D gene uncertain. Per germline, CDR1 SEHNR and CDR2 FQNEAQ (reference sequence). Between the trimmed V and J ends, which lost 2 bases and 13 bases, there was a span of 17 bases. The CDR3 covers 14 residues. DNA for the CDR3: TGTGCCAGCAGCTTATTAGCTGTTGCGTCTAGACTGTTTTTT. This gives the protein CASSLLAVASRLFF.